The next 13 T cell receptor beta chains were all read from a single sample in a study of OX40 agonist ivuxolimab in advanced cancers. Generated by immunoSEQ multiplex PCR, the TCRdb table keeps only in-frame clones and is missing some. This table has 54,000 or so clones, roughly 80% appearing once. The sample in question was CD4+ or CD8+ T cells sorted from blood, obtained in a trial of the OX40 agonist ivuxolimab. The receptors were sampled from an adult with an advanced solid tumor such as melanoma, head and neck, liver or kidney cancer.

The chain couples TRBV19 to TRBJ1-5, with D hard to call. In germline, CDR1 is LNHDA, CDR2 SQIVND (reference sequence). Trimming removed 5 bases at V and 0 bases at J, with 14 bases between. The CDR3 length is 16 residues. CDR3 protein: CASSPSGILSNQPQHF. Here the CDR3 DNA reads TGTGCCAGTAGTCCCTCGGGCATCCTTAGCAATCAGCCCCAGCATTTT.

This clone has a single count. The chain links TRBV11-2 to TRBJ2-7; a weak D match, TRBD2 (6 bases). Germline-derived CDR1 and CDR2 are SGHAT and FQNNGV. The V end lost 5 bases, the J end lost 2 bases, and 16 bases lay between the germline ends. This CDR3 has 15 residues. The CDR3 bases are TGTGCCAGCAGCGCGGACGGGGGATTCACCTACGAGCAGTACTTC. Protein product: CASSADGGFTYEQYF.

By proportion, this clone is medium-sized. CDR3 nucleotide sequence: TGTGCCACGCACGGGGGGCGGAGGAACACTGAAGCTTTCTTT. This encodes CATHGGRRNTEAFF. V gene TRBV6-5 combines with J gene TRBJ1-1; perhaps TRBD1 as D (6 bases). V shed 10 bases and J shed 1 base, with 16 bases lying between them. CDR1 is MNHEY and CDR2 is SVGAGI in the germline V gene. CDR3 length: 14 amino acids.

Here the CDR3 DNA reads TGTGCCAGCAGCCCCGCAGAGACCCAGTACTTC. It codes for CASSPAETQYF. V usage is TRBV7-9 and J usage is TRBJ2-5; D unclear. With 5 bases removed from V and 4 bases from J, the gap between germline ends came to 5 bases. The CDR3 is 11 amino acids. CDR1 and CDR2 from the germline V gene are SEHNR and FQNEAQ (reference sequence).

This chain links TRBV30 with TRBJ1-2; a possible D gene is TRBD1 (6 bases). Trimming removed 3 bases from V and 5 bases from J, with 19 bases in between. This CDR3 comprises 15 residues. CDR1 GTSNPN and CDR2 SVGIG come from the germline V gene (reference sequence). CDR3: CAWSPGGGDSYGYTF. CDR3 nucleotides: TGTGCCTGGAGCCCGGGAGGGGGAGACTCTTATGGCTACACCTTC. The full variable domain, its missing parts supplied by reference TRBV30 and TRBJ1-2, is SQTIHQWPATLVQPVGSPLSLECTVEGTSNPNLYWYRQAAGRGLQLLFYSVGIGQISSEVPQNLSASRPQDRQFILSSKKLLLSDSGFYLCAWSPGGGDSYGYTFGSGTRLTVV.

This clone was picked up a small number of times. The rearrangement joins TRBV9 to TRBJ2-3, with D hard to call. V was shortened by 4 bases and J by 5 bases, with 14 bases between the two germline ends. The CDR3 spans 14 residues. Germline V CDR1 and CDR2: SGDLS, YYNGEE. CDR3 residues: CASSLNRARDTQYF. CDR3 sequence (DNA): TGTGCCAGCAGCCTAAACCGGGCCAGAGATACGCAGTATTTT.

The chain carries TRBV6-6 and TRBJ2-2, with D perhaps TRBD1 or TRBD2 (5 bases each). Germline CDR1 MNHNY, CDR2 SVGAGI (reference sequence). V was shortened by 5 bases and J by 3 bases, with 16 bases between the two germline ends. This CDR3 spans 16 amino acids. The CDR3 region is CASSTGRQSHTGELFF. The CDR3 DNA is TGTGCCAGCAGTACTGGGAGACAGAGCCACACCGGGGAGCTGTTTTTT.

This chain uses TRBV28 with TRBJ2-7; TRBD2 aligns across 13 bases. The J segment lost 6 bases and the V segment lost 4 bases, leaving 12 bases of the junction unmatched. Germline V gene sequence: CDR1 MDHEN, CDR2 SYDVKM. The CDR3 is 17 residues long. The CDR3 is CASSSPTATSGRGEQYF. CDR3 bases: TGTGCCAGCAGTTCTCCGACCGCCACTAGCGGGAGGGGCGAGCAGTACTTC.

This clone was recorded once. The chain recombines TRBV19 with TRBJ1-1; tentatively, D is TRBD1 (6 bases). V was cut by 6 bases and J by 5 bases, with 22 bases left in between. Looked up from germline, CDR1 is LNHDA and CDR2 is SQIVND (reference sequence). This CDR3 is built from 16 residues. The CDR3: CASRGYRVSVMTEAFF. The CDR3 DNA is TGTGCCAGTAGGGGATACAGGGTCTCCGTAATGACTGAAGCTTTCTTT.

This chain joins TRBV10-3 and TRBJ2-3, with D possibly matching TRBD1 (6 bases). V lost 0 bases to trimming and J lost 2 bases, with 12 bases between them. The CDR3 loop spans 16 amino acids. CDR1 is ENHRY, CDR2 SYGVKD, per germline. CDR3: CAISESTGSATDTQYF. In DNA, the CDR3 is TGTGCCATCAGTGAGTCAACAGGGTCAGCCACAGATACGCAGTATTTT.

The V call is TRBV5-1, the J call TRBJ2-5; D is perhaps TRBD1 (6 bases). V lost 1 base and J 0 bases, leaving 10 bases between the germline ends. Looked up from germline, CDR1 is SGHRS and CDR2 is YFSETQ. The length of the CDR3 is 15 residues. CDR3 sequence (DNA): TGCGCCAGCAGCTTGCAGGCAGGGGACCAAGAGACCCAGTACTTC. Residues: CASSLQAGDQETQYF.

This sequence joins TRBV6-6 and TRBJ1-1; the D gene is possibly TRBD1 (5 bases). V was shortened by 7 bases and J by 4 bases, with 22 bases between the two germline ends. Germline values: CDR1 MNHNY, CDR2 SVGAGI (reference sequence). CDR3 length: 16 amino acids. CDR3 loop: CASTRGSQAAGTEAFF. In DNA, the CDR3 is TGTGCCAGCACCCGAGGTTCACAGGCCGCGGGCACTGAAGCTTTCTTT.

The chain couples TRBV28 to TRBJ2-7; TRBD1 aligns across 11 bases. The V segment lost 4 bases and the J segment 6 bases; nucleotides outside the gene matches: 11. The CDR3 spans 16 residues. Germline V gene lookup returns CDR1 MDHEN and CDR2 SYDVKM. CDR3 region: CASSYPSRTGGSEQYF. The CDR3 DNA is TGTGCCAGCAGTTACCCCAGCCGGACAGGGGGCAGCGAGCAGTACTTC.